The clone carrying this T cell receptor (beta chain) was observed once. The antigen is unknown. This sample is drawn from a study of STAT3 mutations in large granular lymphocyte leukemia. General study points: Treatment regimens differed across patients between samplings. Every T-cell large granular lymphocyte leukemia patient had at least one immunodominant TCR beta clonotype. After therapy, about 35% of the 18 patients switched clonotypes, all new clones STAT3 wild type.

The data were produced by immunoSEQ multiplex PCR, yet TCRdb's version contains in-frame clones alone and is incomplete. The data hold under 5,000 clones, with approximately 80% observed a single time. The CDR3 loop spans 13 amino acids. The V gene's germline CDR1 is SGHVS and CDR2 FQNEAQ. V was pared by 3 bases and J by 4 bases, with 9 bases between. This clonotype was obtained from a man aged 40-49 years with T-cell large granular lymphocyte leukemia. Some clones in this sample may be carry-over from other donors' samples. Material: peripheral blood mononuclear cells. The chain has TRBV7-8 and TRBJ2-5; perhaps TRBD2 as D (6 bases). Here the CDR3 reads CASSLGGRETQYF. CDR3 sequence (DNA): TGTGCCAGCAGCTTGGGGGGACGAGAGACCCAGTACTTC.